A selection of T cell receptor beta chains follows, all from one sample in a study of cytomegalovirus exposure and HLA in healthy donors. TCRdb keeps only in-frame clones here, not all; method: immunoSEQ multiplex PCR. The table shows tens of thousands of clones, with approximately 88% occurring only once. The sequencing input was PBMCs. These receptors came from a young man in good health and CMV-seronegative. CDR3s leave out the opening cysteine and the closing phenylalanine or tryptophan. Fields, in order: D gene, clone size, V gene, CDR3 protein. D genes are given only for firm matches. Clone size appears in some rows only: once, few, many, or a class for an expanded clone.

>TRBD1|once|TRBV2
ASSKDRNEKLF
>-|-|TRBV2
ASSTLDSYGYT
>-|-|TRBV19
ASSIGRWYEQY
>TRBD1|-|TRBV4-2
ASSLDPGTDYEQY
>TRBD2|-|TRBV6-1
ASSGGTSGNRNEQY
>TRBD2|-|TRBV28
ASRAGGAYEQY
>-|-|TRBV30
ALHKNRNSPLH
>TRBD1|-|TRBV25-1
ASSDPHRGVDEQF
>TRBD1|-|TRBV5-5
ASSLVTGGSPDTQY
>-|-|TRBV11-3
ASSLARGRAF
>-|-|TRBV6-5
ASSYSASAGANVLT
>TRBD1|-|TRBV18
ASSPHSPGTGMNTEAF
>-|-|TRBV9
ASSAMSRATTNEKLF
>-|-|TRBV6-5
ASRMQGLNTIY
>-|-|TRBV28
ASRTGSSYEQY
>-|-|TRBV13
ASSRAGGEQF
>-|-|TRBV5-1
ASSLYEGGTEAF
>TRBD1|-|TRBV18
ASSLRTGLNTGELF
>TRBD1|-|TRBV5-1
ASRQGVSGNTIY
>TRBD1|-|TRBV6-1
ASSLPTGVSYVEY
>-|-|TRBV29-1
SVEGGNTEAF
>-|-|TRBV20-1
SAAANTEAF
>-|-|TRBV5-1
ASSLGSGQETQY
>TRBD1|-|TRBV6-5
ASRTGAYEQY
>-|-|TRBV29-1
SVEDPNQPQH
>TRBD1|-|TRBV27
ASTPGQGFYEQY
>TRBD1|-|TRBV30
AWSRLTGGAGETQY
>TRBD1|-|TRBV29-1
SVGGGRGPYNEQF
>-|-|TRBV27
ASSLSGRVNTEAF
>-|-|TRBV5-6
ASSLVRGGYT
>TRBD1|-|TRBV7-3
ASSTELGGGDTEAF
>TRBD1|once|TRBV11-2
ASSLAGDRGWEQY
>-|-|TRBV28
ASTNFIPRGMNTEAF
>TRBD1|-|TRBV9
ASSIETYRGRLF
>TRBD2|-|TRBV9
ASSWTSTTDTQY
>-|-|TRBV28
ASRTRGGGTEAF
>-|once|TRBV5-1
ASSLQETQY
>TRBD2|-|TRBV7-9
ASSLEGTSGTGNEQF
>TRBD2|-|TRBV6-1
ASRGREPYNEQF
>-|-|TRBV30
AWSVADTTEAF
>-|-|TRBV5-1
ASSLEGTLDEKLF
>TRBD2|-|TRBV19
ASTNGLAGVLEQF
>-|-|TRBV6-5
ASSYYEGVVETQY
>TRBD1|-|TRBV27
ASSQGTASNQPQH
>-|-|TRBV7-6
ASSLATGNTEAF